The 4 T cell receptor beta chains given below trace back to one sample, sequenced in a study of cytomegalovirus exposure and HLA in healthy donors. The PCR ran on 60 Vbeta and 13 Jbeta primers. The protocol was immunoSEQ multiplex PCR, while the TCRdb copy is restricted to in-frame clones and leaves out a portion. This table has roughly 120,000 clones, roughly 70% appearing once. Sequencing was done on a sample of PBMCs. Source of these receptors: a woman aged 25 to 39 in good health and CMV-seronegative.

The genes are TRBV9 and TRBJ1-2, with TRBD1 matching 9 bases. This CDR3 has 15 amino acids. The germline V gene has CDR1 SGDLS and CDR2 YYNGEE. With 3 bases clipped from V and 3 bases from J, the junction kept 6 bases outside the gene matches. CDR3 DNA: TGTGCCAGCAGCGAAGTCAACAGGGGGCACTATGGCTACACCTTC. This encodes CASSEVNRGHYGYTF.

The gene calls are TRBV10-3 and TRBJ2-6; 7 bases agree with TRBD1. This CDR3 contains 15 residues. V was pared by 9 bases and J by 4 bases, with 9 bases of the junction left unmatched. Germline values: CDR1 ENHRY, CDR2 SYGVKD. The chain's CDR3 is CAIGDSTRGANVLTF. The CDR3 nucleotides are TGTGCCATTGGGGACAGCACGCGAGGGGCCAACGTCCTGACTTTC.

This clone was seen only a few times. The V call is TRBV19, the J call TRBJ1-1; D perhaps matches TRBD1 (5 bases). Germline V CDR1 and CDR2: LNHDA, SQIVND (reference sequence). The CDR3 consists of 11 residues. The V end was cut by 7 bases, the J end by 8 bases, with 11 bases between. This CDR3 reads CASKDIKEAFF. CDR3 in DNA: TGTGCCAGTAAGGACATCAAGGAAGCTTTCTTT.

The CDR3, as DNA: TGTGCCAGCAGTTACTCTTACGGACAGGGCGGAGGTGAAGCTTTCTTT. Protein: CASSYSYGQGGGEAFF. The chain has TRBV6-5 and TRBJ1-1; 8 positions agree with TRBD1. CDR3 length: 16 amino acids. CDR1 and CDR2 (germline): MNHEY, SVGAGI. V shed 0 bases, J shed 7 bases, and the junction held 10 bases outside the gene matches.